Only one count was recorded for the clone carrying this T cell receptor beta chain. The antigen is undetermined. This specimen belongs to a study of CD8 T cells in Susac syndrome. Study-wide results and limits: It was acknowledged by the study that relatively few individuals were included in its TCR sequencing and HLA analysis.

CDR3 length equals 13 residues. The V end lost 5 bases, the J end lost 6 bases, and 11 bases lay between the germline ends. In germline, CDR1 is SGHAT, CDR2 FQNNGV. TCR beta from blood CD8+ and CD4+ T cells was sequenced. After extraction with the RNeasy kit, roughly 0.45 to 1 ug of the RNA was reverse transcribed using random hexamers. TCR beta CDR3 was amplified by immunoSEQ multiplex PCR. This amplification extended across 54 Vbeta and 13 Jbeta segments. Each CDR3 protein gets one entry after TCRdb re-called the immunoSEQ multiplex PCR reads with MiXCR. The sample has 150,000 to 250,000 distinct CDR3 sequences, 90% to 95% seen once.

The specimen was CD4+ T cells from PBMCs. The rearrangement links TRBV11-2 to TRBJ2-1, with D possibly being TRBD2 (6 bases). This TCR was recovered from a human donor with multiple sclerosis. The DNA of the CDR3 is TGTGCCAGCAGCATGGGACTGATCAATGAGCAGTTCTTC. This codes for CASSMGLINEQFF.